The present entry profiles one T cell receptor beta chain with its context. CDR3 length: 13 amino acids. Germline V CDR1 and CDR2: SGDLS, YYNGEE. V was pared by 3 bases and J by 3 bases, with 7 bases between. These data originate in a study of OX40 agonist ivuxolimab in advanced cancers. Study-level information: At doses from 0.01 to 10 mg/kg, patients were given intravenous ivuxolimab every 2 weeks. Patients were around 83% male with ages roughly 23 to 79, mean roughly 55.

Only in-frame clones appear in the TCRdb table, and some are missing; sequencing was by immunoSEQ multiplex PCR. This table has about 91,000 clones, roughly 84% appearing once. This chain links TRBV9 with TRBJ1-5, with D hard to call. Sequencing was performed on CD4+ or CD8+ T cells sorted from blood, taken in a trial of the OX40 agonist ivuxolimab. This receptor was taken from an adult with an advanced solid tumor such as melanoma, head and neck, liver or kidney cancer. CDR3 nucleotides: TGTGCCAGCAGCGCCGATCCCAATCAGCCCCAGCATTTT. Protein sequence: CASSADPNQPQHF.